This is a list of T cell receptor beta chains from one sample in a study of blood T cell repertoires in COVID-19. Some clones are missing from TCRdb's copy, which holds only in-frame ones; the method was immunoSEQ multiplex PCR. This sample has about 140,000 clones; around 80% occur once, and the top ten carry 3% to 4.5%. Material: peripheral blood. These receptors were taken from a man aged 70-80 years who had recovered from COVID-19. The CDR3 runs from the conserved cysteine through the conserved F or W. A D gene is named only where the DNA matches it firmly. Clone size is not always given. Where it is, it says once, few, many or a class for expanded clones.

V gene	D gene	clone size	J gene	CDR3 protein	CDR3 DNA
TRBV12-5	NA	once	TRBJ2-6	CASGQSGANVLTF	TGTGCTAGTGGTCAATCTGGGGCCAACGTCCTGACTTTC
TRBV6-2/TRBV6-3	NA	NA	TRBJ2-1	CASSYAMGGEQFF	TGTGCCAGCAGTTACGCAATGGGAGGTGAGCAGTTCTTC
TRBV4-2	TRBD2	NA	TRBJ2-1	CASSLRAGRDEQFF	TGTGCCAGCAGCCTAAGAGCGGGGAGGGATGAGCAGTTCTTC
TRBV11-3	TRBD2	NA	TRBJ2-1	CASSPPPGTIGGGEQFF	TGTGCCAGCAGCCCCCCTCCCGGGACTATTGGTGGGGGTGAGCAGTTCTTC
TRBV18	NA	NA	TRBJ1-4	CASSLRVDEKLFF	TGTGCCAGCTCATTGCGGGTGGATGAAAAACTGTTTTTT
TRBV6-6	TRBD2	NA	TRBJ2-2	CASSYPSGVNTGELFF	TGTGCCAGCAGTTACCCTAGCGGGGTGAACACCGGGGAGCTGTTTTTT
TRBV19	NA	NA	TRBJ1-1	CASSIDNSLNTEAFF	TGTGCCAGTAGTATAGATAACAGCTTGAACACTGAAGCTTTCTTT
TRBV7-9	TRBD2	NA	TRBJ2-1	CASSLDGRYNEQFF	TGTGCCAGCAGCTTAGACGGGAGGTACAATGAGCAGTTCTTC
TRBV5-6	NA	NA	TRBJ2-2	CASSLLQGNTGELFF	TGTGCCAGCAGCTTGCTCCAGGGAAACACCGGGGAGCTGTTTTTT
TRBV4-2	NA	NA	TRBJ1-1	CASSPGVRNTEAFF	TGTGCCAGCAGCCCCGGGGTCCGAAACACTGAAGCTTTCTTT
TRBV18	TRBD1	NA	TRBJ2-7	CASSPQGAGSYEQYF	TGTGCCAGCTCACCACAGGGGGCTGGCTCCTACGAGCAGTACTTC
TRBV6-6	NA	many	TRBJ2-7	CASTEHRGDRLPKQYF	TGTGCCAGCACCGAACATCGGGGGGACAGGTTACCAAAGCAGTACTTC
TRBV6-5	TRBD1	NA	TRBJ2-5	CASRKQGFQETQYF	TGTGCCAGCAGAAAACAGGGGTTCCAAGAGACCCAGTACTTC
TRBV29-1	TRBD1	NA	TRBJ1-2	CSTGDRGLEGYTF	TGCAGCACAGGGGACAGGGGCCTGGAGGGCTACACCTTC
TRBV18	TRBD2	NA	TRBJ2-7	CASSPSGSGGTYEQYF	TGTGCCAGCTCACCCTCTGGGTCGGGAGGGACCTACGAGCAGTACTTC
TRBV30	NA	NA	TRBJ1-2	CAWSVRQDAGYTF	TGTGCCTGGAGTGTACGACAGGACGCGGGCTACACCTTC
TRBV6-6	TRBD2	NA	TRBJ2-3	CASRPLADFTDTQYF	TGTGCCAGCAGGCCCCTAGCGGACTTCACAGATACGCAGTATTTT
TRBV11-3	TRBD1	NA	TRBJ2-3	CASSLGQGPDTQYF	TGTGCCAGCAGCTTAGGACAGGGTCCAGATACGCAGTATTTT
TRBV3-1/TRBV3-2	TRBD2	NA	TRBJ2-3	CASSRGTSGRRTDTQYF	TGTGCCAGCAGCCGAGGGACTAGCGGGAGGCGCACAGATACGCAGTATTTT
TRBV23-1	NA	NA	TRBJ2-7	CASGAISGRCPPYEQYF	TGCGCCAGCGGAGCCATTAGCGGAAGGTGTCCCCCCTACGAGCAGTACTTC
TRBV6-2/TRBV6-3	TRBD1	NA	TRBJ2-7	CASSTGTVYEQYF	TGTGCCAGCAGTACCGGGACAGTCTACGAGCAGTACTTC
TRBV4-3	TRBD1	NA	TRBJ2-7	CASSQDRTGSYEQYF	TGCGCCAGCAGCCAGGATCGGACAGGATCCTACGAGCAGTACTTC
TRBV6-6	TRBD2	NA	TRBJ2-7	CASSQGLAGLAEQYF	TGTGCCAGCAGCCAGGGACTAGCGGGCCTTGCCGAGCAGTACTTC
TRBV21-1	NA	NA	TRBJ1-6	CAGTGTGTSPLHF	TGTGCCGGGACCGGGACAGGGACTTCACCCCTCCACTTT
TRBV12-5	NA	NA	TRBJ2-2	CASAPLVTGELFF	TGTGCTAGTGCTCCACTAGTGACCGGGGAGCTGTTTTTT
TRBV29-1	TRBD2	NA	TRBJ2-1	CSVGLAGVLNEQFF	TGCAGCGTGGGACTAGCGGGAGTTCTCAATGAGCAGTTCTTC
TRBV7-9	NA	NA	TRBJ2-1	CASRFPPRGEQFF	TGTGCCAGCAGGTTCCCCCCGCGAGGTGAGCAGTTCTTC
TRBV19	NA	once	TRBJ2-3	CASSLRESLDTQYF	TGTGCCAGTAGTTTGCGGGAATCGCTAGATACGCAGTATTTT
TRBV3-1/TRBV3-2	NA	NA	TRBJ2-7	CASSQGDNSYEQYF	TGTGCCAGCAGCCAGGGGGACAACAGCTACGAGCAGTACTTC
TRBV23-1	TRBD1	NA	TRBJ2-7	CASSQTTGGNEQYF	TGCGCCAGCAGTCAAACAACAGGGGGGAACGAGCAGTACTTC
TRBV5-6	NA	NA	TRBJ2-2	CASSSLPGSPRVNTGELFF	TGTGCCAGCAGCTCCTTACCCGGGTCCCCTCGAGTAAACACCGGGGAGCTGTTTTTT
TRBV5-1	TRBD2	NA	TRBJ2-3	CASSPGLAGDTDTQYF	TGCGCCAGCAGCCCTGGACTAGCGGGAGACACAGATACGCAGTATTTT
TRBV19	TRBD2	NA	TRBJ2-5	CASSTGLAGGETQYF	TGTGCCAGTAGTACGGGACTAGCGGGAGGAGAGACCCAGTACTTC
TRBV7-9	TRBD2	few	TRBJ2-1	CASSTLAGNNEQFF	TGTGCCAGCAGCACACTAGCGGGTAACAATGAGCAGTTCTTC
TRBV19	NA	NA	TRBJ2-3	CASSSTGSSTDTQYF	TGTGCCAGTAGTTCCACGGGGTCTAGCACAGATACGCAGTATTTT
TRBV5-1	NA	NA	TRBJ2-1	CAIKAGGEQFF	TGCGCCATAAAGGCAGGCGGGGAGCAGTTCTTC
TRBV6-4	TRBD2	NA	TRBJ2-1	CASSDSGGSANEQFF	TGTGCCAGCAGTGACTCGGGCGGGAGTGCCAATGAGCAGTTCTTC
TRBV5-1	TRBD2	NA	TRBJ2-2	CASSSLAGVGTGELFF	TGCGCCAGCAGCTCCTTAGCGGGAGTAGGTACCGGGGAGCTGTTTTTT
TRBV25-1	NA	few	TRBJ2-7	CASSFNYEQYF	TGTGCCAGCAGTTTCAACTACGAGCAGTACTTC
TRBV19	NA	few	TRBJ2-3	CASSIQADTHTDTQYF	TGTGCCAGTAGTATTCAGGCAGATACCCACACAGATACGCAGTATTTT
TRBV21-1	NA	once	TRBJ2-7	CASSKEGRYEQYF	TGTGCCAGCAGCAAAGAGGGGCGCTACGAGCAGTACTTC
TRBV30	TRBD1	NA	TRBJ2-3	CAWSVLGTGGDTQYF	TGTGCCTGGAGTGTATTGGGGACAGGCGGGGATACGCAGTATTTT
TRBV24-1	TRBD1	NA	TRBJ1-2	CATSDLVGQGSYGYTF	TGTGCCACCAGTGATTTAGTTGGACAGGGGAGCTATGGCTACACCTTC
TRBV5-5	NA	NA	TRBJ1-5	CASSLRQAGNQPQHF	TGTGCCAGCAGCCTTCGACAGGCCGGGAATCAGCCCCAGCATTTT
TRBV24-1	TRBD1	NA	TRBJ2-2	CATSDQGTGNTGELFF	TGTGCCACCAGTGATCAGGGGACAGGGAATACCGGGGAGCTGTTTTTT
TRBV5-6	NA	NA	TRBJ2-7	CASSSDSFYEQYF	TGTGCCAGCAGCTCGGACAGCTTCTACGAGCAGTACTTC
TRBV12-3/TRBV12-4	TRBD1	NA	TRBJ2-1	CASSYVQGYEQFF	TGTGCCAGCAGTTACGTACAGGGGTATGAGCAGTTCTTC
TRBV19	TRBD1	once	TRBJ2-6	CASSPGTGVIGSGANVLTF	TGTGCCAGTAGCCCCGGGACAGGGGTTATAGGTTCTGGGGCCAACGTCCTGACTTTC
TRBV10-3	NA	NA	TRBJ2-3	CAINGGRSTDTQYF	TGTGCCATCAATGGAGGAAGGAGCACAGATACGCAGTATTTT
TRBV20-1	TRBD1	NA	TRBJ1-3	CSASTGGAGSGNTIYF	TGCAGTGCTAGTACAGGGGGCGCCGGCTCTGGAAACACCATATATTTT
TRBV7-9	TRBD2	NA	TRBJ2-7	CASSHPRLAGSYEQYF	TGTGCCAGCAGCCATCCCCGACTAGCGGGGTCCTACGAGCAGTACTTC
TRBV30	TRBD1	NA	TRBJ1-1	CAWSVRRGGARIEAFF	TGTGCCTGGAGTGTACGTCGAGGGGGCGCGAGGATTGAAGCTTTCTTT
TRBV10-2	TRBD2	NA	TRBJ2-1	CASSAPSGRPSYNEQFF	TGCGCCAGCAGTGCTCCTAGCGGGAGGCCCTCCTACAATGAGCAGTTCTTC
TRBV6-5	NA	NA	TRBJ1-1	CASSYTFRGLGTEAFF	TGTGCCAGCAGTTACACCTTTAGGGGCCTGGGCACTGAAGCTTTCTTT
TRBV5-6	NA	NA	TRBJ1-1	CASSYTLGSNTEAFF	TGTGCCAGCAGCTACACTTTGGGGAGTAACACTGAAGCTTTCTTT
TRBV5-1	NA	NA	TRBJ2-5	CASRTAETQYF	TGCGCCAGCAGAACTGCGGAGACCCAGTACTTC
TRBV15	TRBD2	NA	TRBJ2-3	CATSRVGLAGSTDTQYF	TGTGCCACCAGCAGAGTTGGACTAGCGGGTAGCACAGATACGCAGTATTTT
TRBV30	TRBD1	NA	TRBJ2-7	CAWRTGPYEQYF	TGTGCCTGGCGGACAGGGCCCTACGAGCAGTACTTC